The T cell receptor beta chain described here comes from a study of cytomegalovirus exposure and HLA in healthy donors. Comments on this clone: Its cognate antigen is unknown.

Germline values: CDR1 PRHDT, CDR2 FYEKMQ (reference sequence). This CDR3 has 12 amino acids. Study results and limitations: The authors enumerated roughly 180 TCR beta chains as linked to cytomegalovirus. Among immune exposure information, only CMV serostatus was available. The productive fraction for most TCR beta V segments was about 87% or about 30% in an earlier analysis. Among the most significant clusters, several appeared linked to common viral pathogens in a later analysis.

Researchers ran the PCR with 60 Vbeta and 13 Jbeta primers. Sequencing was performed with immunoSEQ multiplex PCR; in TCRdb, only in-frame clones are kept and a portion is missing. The sample has 200,000 to 250,000 clones; the top ten hold more than 0.95%. The chain joins TRBV13 to TRBJ2-5; the D is unclear. Judging by the DNA end, TRBJ2-7 fits better; the J call may be wrong. The receptor was isolated from a girl aged 2-10 years in good health and CMV-seropositive. The sample consisted of PBMCs. The CDR3 bases are TGTGCCAGCAGCCCCCAAAGCTACGAGCAGTACTTC. This sequence encodes CASSPQSYEQYF.